This record looks at one TCR beta chain sequence and its context. The antigen remains undetermined. The CDR3 ends on some other residue instead of the conserved phenylalanine or tryptophan, so this is likely a read error. Combining a sample-barcoded 5' primer with a J-beta primer mix, a second PCR ran for about 6 to 11 cycles. TCRdb re-analysed the 5' RACE reads in MiXCR, keeping a single row per CDR3 protein. The profile shows about 1.5 million distinct CDR3 sequences, around 42% of them singletons. The source of the sample is a study of blood T cells in healthy people across ages. Broader study findings: A roughly linear age-dependent decrease characterized TCR beta diversity per million T cells. Total diversity from one million sequenced T cells was likely underestimated. Long-lived donors had more naive CD4+ cells and higher diversity than aged donors. Since the PBMCs were unsorted, naive and antigen-experienced cells could not be conclusively compared.

The V end lost 3 bases, the J end lost 13 bases, and 22 bases lay between the germline ends. The CDR3 sequence is 16 residues long. This clonotype originated in a woman between 18 and 30 years old in good health. What was sequenced was blood. The chain has TRBV12-3 or TRBV12-4 and TRBJ1-6; tentatively, D is TRBD1 (6 bases). The CDR3 reads CASSLRQGGGASPLHL. CDR3 sequence (DNA): TGTGCCAGCAGTTTGAGGCAAGGGGGGGGCGCTTCTCCCCTCCACCTT.